The subject of this entry is one T cell receptor (beta chain). This sample stems from a study of blood T cell repertoires in COVID-19. Study-level information: T cells, B-cell-depleted T cells, or PBMCs provided the cDNA or gDNA that served as material.

CDR1 and CDR2 from the germline V gene are SGHTA and FQGTGA. The CDR3 runs 17 residues. V lost 2 bases, J lost 3 bases, and 11 bases stayed unmatched. Clones were sequenced by immunoSEQ multiplex PCR, and TCRdb holds only the in-frame ones, with some missing. The sample shows fewer than 85,000 clones, around 80% of them seen only once. The sequenced sample was peripheral blood. The clonotype was recovered from a woman aged 80 or older with active or convalescent COVID-19. This rearrangement joins TRBV7-3 to TRBJ2-7; 9 bases fit TRBD2. The CDR3 loop reads CASSLGVAGAIDYEQYF. The CDR3, as DNA: TGTGCCAGCAGCTTAGGAGTAGCGGGGGCGATCGACTACGAGCAGTACTTC.